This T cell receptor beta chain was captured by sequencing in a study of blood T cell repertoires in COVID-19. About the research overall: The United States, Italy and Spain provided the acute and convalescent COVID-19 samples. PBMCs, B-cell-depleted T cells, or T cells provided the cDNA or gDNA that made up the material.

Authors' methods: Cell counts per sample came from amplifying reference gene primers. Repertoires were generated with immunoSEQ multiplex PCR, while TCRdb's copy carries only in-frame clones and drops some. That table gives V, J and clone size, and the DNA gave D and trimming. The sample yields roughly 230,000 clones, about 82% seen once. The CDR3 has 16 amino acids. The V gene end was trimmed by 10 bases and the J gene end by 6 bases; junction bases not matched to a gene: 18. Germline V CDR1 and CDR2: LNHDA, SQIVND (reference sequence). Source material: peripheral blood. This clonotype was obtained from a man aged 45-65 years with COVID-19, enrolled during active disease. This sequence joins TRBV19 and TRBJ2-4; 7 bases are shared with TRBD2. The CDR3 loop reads CATRRGTGGPGNIQYF. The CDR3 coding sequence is TGTGCCACGCGGAGGGGAACGGGGGGACCAGGAAACATTCAGTACTTC.